This T cell receptor beta chain is from a study of blood T cell repertoires in COVID-19. About the study: Sources were T cells, B-cell-depleted T cells, or PBMCs; the material itself was cDNA or gDNA.

CDR1 is KGHSH, CDR2 LQKENI, per germline. V gave up 2 bases and J gave up 7 bases, with 14 bases separating them. The CDR3 extends over 14 amino acids. This clone appeared once. Sequencing used immunoSEQ multiplex PCR; TCRdb keeps in-frame clones, though not all of them. The sample has fewer than 45,000 clones, 90% to 95% seen once. The sample consisted of peripheral blood. This TCR was sampled from a human donor in a cohort sampled during active COVID-19. The chain couples TRBV18 to TRBJ1-1, with a weak D call TRBD1 (5 bases). The chain's CDR3 is CASSPSGFSGEAFF. The CDR3 DNA reads TGTGCCAGCTCACCATCAGGGTTCTCAGGTGAAGCTTTCTTT.